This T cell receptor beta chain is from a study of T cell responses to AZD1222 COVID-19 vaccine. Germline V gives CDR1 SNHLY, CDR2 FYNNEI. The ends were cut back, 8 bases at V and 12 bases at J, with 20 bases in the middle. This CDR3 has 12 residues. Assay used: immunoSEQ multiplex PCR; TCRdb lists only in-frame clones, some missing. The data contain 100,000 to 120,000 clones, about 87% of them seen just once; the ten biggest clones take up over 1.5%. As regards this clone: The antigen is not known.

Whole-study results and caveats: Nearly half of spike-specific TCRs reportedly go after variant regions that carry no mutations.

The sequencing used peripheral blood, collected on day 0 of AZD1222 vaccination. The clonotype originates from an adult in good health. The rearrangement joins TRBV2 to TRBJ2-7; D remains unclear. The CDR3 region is CASLTGVAGMYF. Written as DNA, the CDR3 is TGTGCCAGCCTAACGGGCGTCGCCGGTATGTACTTC.